This record looks at one T cell receptor (beta chain) sequence and its context. Membership in each cohort depended on participant-reported clinical history. Recovery meant two consecutive negative NP/OP PCR tests, professional clearance, or resolved symptoms. The protocol was immunoSEQ multiplex PCR, while the TCRdb copy is restricted to in-frame clones and leaves out a portion. This sample has a few hundred thousand clones, with 87% found just once. The sample is drawn from a study of blood T cell repertoires in COVID-19. This CDR3 is built from 13 residues. Between the trimmed V and J ends, which lost 8 bases and 0 bases, there was a span of 8 bases. Germline assignment: CDR1 SNHLY and CDR2 FYNNEI.

The chain links TRBV2 to TRBJ1-3; no clear D. Source material: PBMCs or T cells enriched from blood (not recorded which). The TCR originated in a woman under 40 who had recovered from COVID-19. CDR3 protein: CASYPSSGNTIYF. CDR3 sequence (DNA): TGTGCCAGCTACCCGAGCTCTGGAAACACCATATATTTT.